This TCR beta chain is drawn from a study of naive and memory T cell subsets. This clonotype was found a few times. Its antigen is unknown. Study findings and constraints: Tuberculin site TCR excess was interpreted as type IV hypersensitivity infiltration.

The treatment was: skin biopsy from PPD injection site in Mantoux-positive individual. An oligonucleotide containing a UMI was ligated to the 3' end of TCR cDNA. Ligated cDNA underwent four rounds of PCR with nested alpha and beta constant region primers and SP2. TCRdb passed the UMI-ligation and nested PCR reads through MiXCR, listing each CDR3 protein once. The repertoire consists of some 21,000 distinct CDR3 sequences, with 6% occurring once and the leading ten covering approximately 6%. The source is an adult in good health. The material was skin, obtained from a tuberculin skin test site.

DNA for the CDR3: TGTGCCAGCAGCTTAACTCCGATGGATGAGCAGTTCTTC. It is translated as CASSLTPMDEQFF. This chain links TRBV7-3 with TRBJ2-1; D is ambiguous. Germline CDR1 reads SGHTA; CDR2 reads FQGTGA. The CDR3 runs 13 residues. V was pared by 0 bases and J by 8 bases, with 8 bases between. Together with reference TRBV7-3 and TRBJ2-1, the CDR3 gives the full variable domain: GAGVSQTPSNKVTEKGKYVELRCDPISGHTALYWYRQSLGQGPEFLIYFQGTGAADDSGLPNDRFFAVRPEGSVSTLKIQRTERGDSAVYLCASSLTPMDEQFFGPGTRLTVL.